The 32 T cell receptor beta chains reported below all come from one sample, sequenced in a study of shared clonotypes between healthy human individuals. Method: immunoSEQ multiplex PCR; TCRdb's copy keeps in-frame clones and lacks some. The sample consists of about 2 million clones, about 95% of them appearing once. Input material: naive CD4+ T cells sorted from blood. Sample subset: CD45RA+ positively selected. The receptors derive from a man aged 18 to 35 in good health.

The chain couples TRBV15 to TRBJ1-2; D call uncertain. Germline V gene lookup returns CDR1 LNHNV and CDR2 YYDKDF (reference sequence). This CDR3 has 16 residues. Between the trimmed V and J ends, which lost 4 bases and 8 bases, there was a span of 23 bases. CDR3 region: CATSTQSAGLFGGYTF. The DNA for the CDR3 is TGTGCCACCAGCACTCAGTCGGCAGGCTTATTCGGCGGCTACACCTTC.

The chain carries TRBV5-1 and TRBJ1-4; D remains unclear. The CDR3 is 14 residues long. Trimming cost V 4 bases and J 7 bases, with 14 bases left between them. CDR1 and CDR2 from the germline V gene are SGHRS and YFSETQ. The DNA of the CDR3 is TGCGCCAGCAGCCCGACCGGAAGGGTTGAAAAACTGTTTTTT. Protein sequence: CASSPTGRVEKLFF. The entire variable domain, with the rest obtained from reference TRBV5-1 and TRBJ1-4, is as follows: KAGVTQTPRYLIKTRGQQVTLSCSPISGHRSVSWYQQTPGQGLQFLFEYFSETQRNKGNFPGRFSGRQFSNSRSEMNVSTLELGDSALYLCASSPTGRVEKLFFGSGTQLSVL.

CDR3 in DNA: TGTGCCAGCAGCTTAGTACCCTTTAATGAGCAGTTCTTC. It codes for CASSLVPFNEQFF. The gene calls are TRBV7-3 and TRBJ2-1; D gene uncertain. Trimming took off 2 bases at V and 7 bases at J, with 9 bases between the two ends. The V gene's germline CDR1 is SGHTA and CDR2 FQGTGA. The CDR3 extends over 13 amino acids.

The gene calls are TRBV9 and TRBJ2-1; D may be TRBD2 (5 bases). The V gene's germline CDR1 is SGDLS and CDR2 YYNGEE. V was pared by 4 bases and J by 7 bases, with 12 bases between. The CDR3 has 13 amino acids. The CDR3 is CASSPMGVNEQFF. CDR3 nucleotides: TGTGCCAGCAGCCCGATGGGAGTGAATGAGCAGTTCTTC.

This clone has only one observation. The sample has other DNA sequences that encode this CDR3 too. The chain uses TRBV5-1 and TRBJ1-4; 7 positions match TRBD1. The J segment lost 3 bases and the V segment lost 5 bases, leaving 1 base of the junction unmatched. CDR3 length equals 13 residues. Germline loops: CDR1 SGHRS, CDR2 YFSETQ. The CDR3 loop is CASRQGPNEKLFF. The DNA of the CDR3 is TGCGCCAGCAGACAGGGGCCTAATGAAAAACTGTTTTTT.

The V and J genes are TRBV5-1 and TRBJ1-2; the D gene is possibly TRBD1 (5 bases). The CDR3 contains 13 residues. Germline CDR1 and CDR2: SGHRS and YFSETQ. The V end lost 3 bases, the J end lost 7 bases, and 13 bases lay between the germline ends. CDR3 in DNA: TGCGCCAGCAGCTCGCAAGAAGGGGCTGGCTACACCTTC. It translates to CASSSQEGAGYTF.

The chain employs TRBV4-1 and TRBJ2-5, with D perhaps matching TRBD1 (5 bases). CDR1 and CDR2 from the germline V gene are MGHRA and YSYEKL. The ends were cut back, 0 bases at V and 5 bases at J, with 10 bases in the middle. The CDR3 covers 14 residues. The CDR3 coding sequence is TGCGCCAGCAGCCAAGAAATGGGGCGGGAGACCCAGTACTTC. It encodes CASSQEMGRETQYF.

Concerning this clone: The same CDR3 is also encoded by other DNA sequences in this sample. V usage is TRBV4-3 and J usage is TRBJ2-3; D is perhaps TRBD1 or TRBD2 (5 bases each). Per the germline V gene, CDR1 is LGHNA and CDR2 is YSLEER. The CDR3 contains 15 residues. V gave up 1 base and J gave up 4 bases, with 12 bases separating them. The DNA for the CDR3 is TGCGCCAGCAGCCAAGGGGACCGAGGGGCAGATACGCAGTATTTT. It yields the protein CASSQGDRGADTQYF.

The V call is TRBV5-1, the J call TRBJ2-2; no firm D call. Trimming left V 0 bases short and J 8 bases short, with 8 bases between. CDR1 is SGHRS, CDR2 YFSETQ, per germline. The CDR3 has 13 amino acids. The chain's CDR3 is CASSLAERGELFF. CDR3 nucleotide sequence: TGCGCCAGCAGCTTGGCCGAACGAGGGGAGCTGTTTTTT.

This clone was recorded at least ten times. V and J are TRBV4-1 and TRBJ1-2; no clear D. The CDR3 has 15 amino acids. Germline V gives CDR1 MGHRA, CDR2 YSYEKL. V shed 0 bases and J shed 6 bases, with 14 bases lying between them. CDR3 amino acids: CASSQELAIGHGYTF. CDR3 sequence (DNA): TGCGCCAGCAGCCAAGAGCTTGCCATAGGACATGGCTACACCTTC.

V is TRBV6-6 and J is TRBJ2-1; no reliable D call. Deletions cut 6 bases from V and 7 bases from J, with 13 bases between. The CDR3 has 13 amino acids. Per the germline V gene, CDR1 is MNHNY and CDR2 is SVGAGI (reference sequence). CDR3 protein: CASRLGKGNEQFF. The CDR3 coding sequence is TGTGCCAGCAGGCTGGGGAAAGGTAATGAGCAGTTCTTC.

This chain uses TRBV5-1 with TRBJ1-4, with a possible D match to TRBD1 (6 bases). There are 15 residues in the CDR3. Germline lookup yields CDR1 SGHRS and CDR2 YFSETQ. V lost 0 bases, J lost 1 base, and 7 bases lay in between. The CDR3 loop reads CASSLVQGTNEKLFF. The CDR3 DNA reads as TGCGCCAGCAGCTTGGTACAGGGAACTAATGAAAAACTGTTTTTT.

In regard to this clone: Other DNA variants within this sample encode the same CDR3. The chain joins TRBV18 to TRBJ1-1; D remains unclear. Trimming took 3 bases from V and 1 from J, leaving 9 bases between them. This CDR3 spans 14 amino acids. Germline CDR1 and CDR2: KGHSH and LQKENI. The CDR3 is CASSPDLRNTEAFF. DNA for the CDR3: TGTGCCAGCTCACCGGACCTCAGGAACACTGAAGCTTTCTTT.

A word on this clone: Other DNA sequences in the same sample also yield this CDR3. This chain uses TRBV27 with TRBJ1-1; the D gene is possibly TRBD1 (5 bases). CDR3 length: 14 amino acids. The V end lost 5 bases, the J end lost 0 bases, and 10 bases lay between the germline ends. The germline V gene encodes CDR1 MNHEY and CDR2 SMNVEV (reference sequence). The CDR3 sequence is CASSLDRLNTEAFF. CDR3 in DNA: TGTGCCAGCAGTCTCGACAGACTGAACACTGAAGCTTTCTTT.

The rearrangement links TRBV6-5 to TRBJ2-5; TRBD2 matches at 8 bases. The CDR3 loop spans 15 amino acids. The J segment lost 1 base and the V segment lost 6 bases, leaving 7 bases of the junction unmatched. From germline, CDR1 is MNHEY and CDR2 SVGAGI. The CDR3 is CASRNSGGAQETQYF. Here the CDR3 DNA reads TGTGCCAGCAGAAACTCGGGGGGGGCCCAAGAGACCCAGTACTTC.

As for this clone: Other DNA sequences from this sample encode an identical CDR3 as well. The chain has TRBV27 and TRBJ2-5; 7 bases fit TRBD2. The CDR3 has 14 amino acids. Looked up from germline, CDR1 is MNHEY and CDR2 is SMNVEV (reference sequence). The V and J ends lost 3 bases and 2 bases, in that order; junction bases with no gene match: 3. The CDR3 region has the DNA TGTGCCAGCAGTTTTCGAGCGGGGCAAGAGACCCAGTACTTC. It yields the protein CASSFRAGQETQYF.

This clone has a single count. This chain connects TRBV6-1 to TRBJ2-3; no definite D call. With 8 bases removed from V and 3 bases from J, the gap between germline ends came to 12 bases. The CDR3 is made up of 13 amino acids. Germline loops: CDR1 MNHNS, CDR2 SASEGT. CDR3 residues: CASLFLGTDTQYF. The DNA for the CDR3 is TGTGCCAGCCTGTTTCTTGGAACAGATACGCAGTATTTT.

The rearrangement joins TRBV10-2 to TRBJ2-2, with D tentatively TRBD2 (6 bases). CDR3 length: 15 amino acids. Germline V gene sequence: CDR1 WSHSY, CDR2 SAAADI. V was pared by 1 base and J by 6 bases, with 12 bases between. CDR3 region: CASSEWKLASGELFF. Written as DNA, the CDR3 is TGCGCCAGCAGTGAGTGGAAGCTAGCGTCCGGGGAGCTGTTTTTT.

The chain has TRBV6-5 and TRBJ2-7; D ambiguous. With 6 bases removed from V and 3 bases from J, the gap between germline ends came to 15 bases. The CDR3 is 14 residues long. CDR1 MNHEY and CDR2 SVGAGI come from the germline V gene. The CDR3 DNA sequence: TGTGCCAGCAGGTCTAATTACCAAAGCTACGAGCAGTACTTC. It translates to CASRSNYQSYEQYF.

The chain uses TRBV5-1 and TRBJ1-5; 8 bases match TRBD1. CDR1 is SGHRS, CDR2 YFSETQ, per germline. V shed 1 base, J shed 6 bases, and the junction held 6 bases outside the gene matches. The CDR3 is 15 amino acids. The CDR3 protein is CASSLSAGGGQPQHF. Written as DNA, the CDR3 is TGCGCCAGCAGCTTGTCGGCAGGGGGCGGTCAGCCCCAGCATTTT.

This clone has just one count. The CDR3: CASRPGTGVSNQPQHF. CDR3 DNA: TGTGCCAGCAGGCCCGGGACAGGGGTGAGCAATCAGCCCCAGCATTTT. The chain joins TRBV7-3 to TRBJ1-5, with TRBD1 matching 10 bases. Trimming at V came to 6 bases and at J to 1 base, leaving 6 bases not matched to a gene. Germline CDR1 reads SGHTA; CDR2 reads FQGTGA. This CDR3 region has 16 residues.

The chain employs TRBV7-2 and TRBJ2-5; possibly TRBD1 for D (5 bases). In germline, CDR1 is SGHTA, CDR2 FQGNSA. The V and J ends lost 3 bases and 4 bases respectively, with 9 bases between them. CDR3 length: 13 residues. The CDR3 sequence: CASSFRDLETQYF. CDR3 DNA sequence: TGTGCCAGCAGCTTCAGGGATTTAGAGACCCAGTACTTC.

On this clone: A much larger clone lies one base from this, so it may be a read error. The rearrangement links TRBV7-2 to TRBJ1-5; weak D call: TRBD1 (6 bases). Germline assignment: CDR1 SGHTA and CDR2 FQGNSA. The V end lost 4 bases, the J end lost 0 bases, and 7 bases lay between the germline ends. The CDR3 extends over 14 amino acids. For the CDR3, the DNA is TGTGCCAGCAGCTGGACAGTTAGCAATCAGCCCCAGCATTTT. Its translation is CASSWTVSNQPQHF.

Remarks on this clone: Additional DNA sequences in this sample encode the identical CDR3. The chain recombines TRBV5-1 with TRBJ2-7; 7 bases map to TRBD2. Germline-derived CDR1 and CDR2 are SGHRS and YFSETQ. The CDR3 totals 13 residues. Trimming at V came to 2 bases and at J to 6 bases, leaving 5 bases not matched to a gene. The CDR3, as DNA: TGCGCCAGCAGCTTCCCGGGAGGTGGCGAGCAGTACTTC. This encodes CASSFPGGGEQYF.

The CDR3 protein is CASNIPGNIQYF. Written as DNA, the CDR3 is TGTGCCAGTAATATCCCGGGGAACATTCAGTACTTC. The chain has TRBV19 and TRBJ2-4; perhaps TRBD2 as D (5 bases). This CDR3 comprises 12 residues. Germline loops: CDR1 LNHDA, CDR2 SQIVND (reference sequence). Trimming stripped 7 bases from V and 7 bases from J, with 11 bases between.

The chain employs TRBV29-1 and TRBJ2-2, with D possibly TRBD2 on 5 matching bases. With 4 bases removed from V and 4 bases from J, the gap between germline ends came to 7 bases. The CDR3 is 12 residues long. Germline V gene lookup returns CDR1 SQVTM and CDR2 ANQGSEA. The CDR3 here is CSVVRVTGELFF. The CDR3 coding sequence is TGCAGCGTTGTGCGGGTCACCGGGGAGCTGTTTTTT.

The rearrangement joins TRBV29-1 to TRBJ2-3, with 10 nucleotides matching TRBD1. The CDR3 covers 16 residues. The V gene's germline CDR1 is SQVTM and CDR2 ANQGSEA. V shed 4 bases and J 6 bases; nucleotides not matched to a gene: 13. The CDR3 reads CSVGTLTGGVSDTQYF. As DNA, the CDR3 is TGCAGCGTTGGGACGTTGACAGGGGGCGTATCGGATACGCAGTATTTT.

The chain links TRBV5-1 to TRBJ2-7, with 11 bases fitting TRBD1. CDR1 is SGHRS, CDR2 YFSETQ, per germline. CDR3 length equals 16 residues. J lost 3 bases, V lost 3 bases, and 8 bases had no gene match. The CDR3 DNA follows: TGCGCCAGCAGCTGGGCCGGGACAGGGGGTCTCTACGAGCAGTACTTC. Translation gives CASSWAGTGGLYEQYF.

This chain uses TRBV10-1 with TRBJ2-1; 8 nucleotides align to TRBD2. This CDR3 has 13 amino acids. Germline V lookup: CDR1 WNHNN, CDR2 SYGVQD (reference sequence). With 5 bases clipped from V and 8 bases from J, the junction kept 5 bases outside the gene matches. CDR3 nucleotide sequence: TGCGCCAGCAGTCCGAGCGGGGGACATGAGCAGTTCTTC. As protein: CASSPSGGHEQFF.

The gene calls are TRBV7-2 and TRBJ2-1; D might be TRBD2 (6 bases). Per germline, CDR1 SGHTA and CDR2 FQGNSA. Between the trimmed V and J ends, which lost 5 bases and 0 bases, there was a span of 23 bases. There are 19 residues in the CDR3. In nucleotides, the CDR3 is TGTGCCAGCAGCCTACCGGGACTTTTCAGACGGAGCTCCTACAATGAGCAGTTCTTC. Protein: CASSLPGLFRRSSYNEQFF.

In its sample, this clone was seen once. CDR3 nucleotides: TGTGCCAGCAGCATACAACTTTGGGCCTACGAGCAGTACTTC. The encoded protein is CASSIQLWAYEQYF. The chain combines TRBV21-1 with TRBJ2-7. TRBV21-1 is given as a pseudogene. This CDR3 is built from 14 residues.

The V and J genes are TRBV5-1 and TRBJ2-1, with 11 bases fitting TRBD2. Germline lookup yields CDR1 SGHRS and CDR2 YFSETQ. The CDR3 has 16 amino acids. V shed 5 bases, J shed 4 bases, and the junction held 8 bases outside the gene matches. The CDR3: CASRDGGLAVYNEQFF. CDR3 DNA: TGCGCCAGCAGAGATGGGGGACTAGCGGTTTACAATGAGCAGTTCTTC.